The source of this T cell receptor (beta chain) is a study of T-cell reconstitution after alpha-beta-depleted transplantation in children. This clonotype turned up a few times. The antigen is unknown. The V end was cut by 6 bases, the J end by 1 base, with 6 bases between. This CDR3 comprises 13 residues. CDR1 and CDR2 from the germline V gene are ENHRY and SYGVKD. Unique molecular identifiers featured in how the TCRbeta library was prepared. TCRdb passed the PCR reads through MiXCR, listing each CDR3 protein once. The sample lists some 450,000 distinct CDR3 sequences; approximately 42% were seen once. Study-wide points: There were reportedly several hundred expanded graft clones from which alpha-beta T cells came about two months after transplant. Elevated TCRbeta diversity at day 60 was traced, in some patients, to surviving recipient T cells and thymic progenitors. Hyperexpanded clones declined; after one year, newly produced T cells mostly supplied diversity.

This clonotype was sampled from a girl aged 2-10 years with aplastic anemia, due to receive a stem cell transplant. The specimen was PBMCs, collected before TCRalphabeta/CD19-depleted stem cell transplant. This rearrangement joins TRBV10-3 to TRBJ2-2; the D gene is possibly TRBD1 (6 bases). For the CDR3, the DNA is TGTGCCATCAGCAGGGGGAACACCGGGGAGCTGTTTTTT. It encodes CAISRGNTGELFF.